The T cell receptor beta chain under discussion was sequenced for a study of blood T cell repertoires in COVID-19. Under the authors' procedure: Estimation of nucleated cell counts was performed using reference gene primer amplification. Some clones are missing from TCRdb's copy, which holds only in-frame ones; the method was immunoSEQ multiplex PCR. That table furnishes V, J and clone size, whereas the DNA furnished D and trimming. The sample gives fewer than 350,000 clones, 85% of which show up once; around 4.1% is in the top ten. The germline CDR1 and CDR2 sequences are LNHNV and YYDKDF (reference sequence). This CDR3 comprises 15 residues. The germline V and J ends were trimmed by 2 bases and 7 bases, with 12 bases remaining between them.

The chain is built from TRBV15 and TRBJ1-6; D is undetermined. This sequence originates from a woman in her 50s with active or convalescent COVID-19. The specimen sequenced was peripheral blood. CDR3 in DNA: TGTGCCACCAGCAGACAGTCGCGAGGAAATTCACCCCTCCACTTT. It encodes CATSRQSRGNSPLHF. The complete variable domain, with remaining parts taken from reference TRBV15 and TRBJ1-6, reads DAMVIQNPRYQVTQFGKPVTLSCSQTLNHNVMYWYQQKSSQAPKLLFHYYDKDFNNEADTPDNFQSRRPNTSFCFLDIRSPGLGDTAMYLCATSRQSRGNSPLHFGNGTRLTVT.